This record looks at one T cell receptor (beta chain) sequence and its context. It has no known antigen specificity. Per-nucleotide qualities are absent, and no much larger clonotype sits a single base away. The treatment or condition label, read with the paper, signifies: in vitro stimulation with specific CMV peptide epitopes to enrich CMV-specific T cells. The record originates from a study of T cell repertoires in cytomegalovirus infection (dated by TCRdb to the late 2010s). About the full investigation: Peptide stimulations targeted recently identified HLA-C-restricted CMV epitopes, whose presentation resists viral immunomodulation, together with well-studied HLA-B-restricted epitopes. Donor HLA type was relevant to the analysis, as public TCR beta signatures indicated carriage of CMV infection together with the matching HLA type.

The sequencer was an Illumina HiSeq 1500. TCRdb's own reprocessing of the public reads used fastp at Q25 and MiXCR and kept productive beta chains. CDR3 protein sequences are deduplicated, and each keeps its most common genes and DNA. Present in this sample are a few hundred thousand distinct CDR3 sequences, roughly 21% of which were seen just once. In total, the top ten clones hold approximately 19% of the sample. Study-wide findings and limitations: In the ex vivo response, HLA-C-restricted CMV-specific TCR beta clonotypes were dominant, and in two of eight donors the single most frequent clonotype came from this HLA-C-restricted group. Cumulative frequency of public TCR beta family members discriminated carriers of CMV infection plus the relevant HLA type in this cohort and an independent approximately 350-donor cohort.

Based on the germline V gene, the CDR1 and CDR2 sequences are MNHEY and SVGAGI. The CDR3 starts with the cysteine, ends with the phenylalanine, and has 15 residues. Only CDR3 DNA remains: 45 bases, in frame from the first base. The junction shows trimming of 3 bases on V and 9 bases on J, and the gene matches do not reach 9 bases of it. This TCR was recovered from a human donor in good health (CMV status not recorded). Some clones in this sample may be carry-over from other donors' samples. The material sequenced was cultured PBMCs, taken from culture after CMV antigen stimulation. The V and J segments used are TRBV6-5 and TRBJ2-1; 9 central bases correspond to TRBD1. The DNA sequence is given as TGTGCCAGCAGTTATCTAAGGACAGGGGTCCTTGAGCAGTTCTTC. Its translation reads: CASSYLRTGVLEQFF.